The source of this T cell receptor (beta chain) is a study of Graves' ophthalmopathy and Graves' hyperthyroidism (dated by TCRdb to 2017 to 2018). For the wider study: Peripheral blood was collected at initial diagnosis, prior to any treatment. The study used signatures of the TCR beta repertoire to tell Graves' ophthalmopathy apart from Graves' hyperthyroidism and to predict which patients would progress to ophthalmopathy. In total, 135 blood samples were TCR-sequenced: 40 to 45 ophthalmopathy, over 70 hyperthyroidism and about 17 hyperthyroidism-to-ophthalmopathy patients. A discovery set of 90 to 100 patients (43 ophthalmopathy, 57 stable hyperthyroidism) was enrolled to explore V-J signatures distinguishing ophthalmopathy from hyperthyroidism. An independent validation cohort was composed of approximately 18 hyperthyroidism patients and 17 patients who later progressed from hyperthyroidism to ophthalmopathy. T-cell repertoires of thyroid tissue and blood were compared in five or six hyperthyroidism patients. Following sampling, methimazole starting at 30 mg daily was administered to hyperthyroidism patients, and high-dose intravenous methylprednisolone was administered to ophthalmopathy patients. The 100 discovery patients were randomly split 7:3 into training and test sets. Summary of the overall study and its limitations: Most expanded thyroid clonotypes with frequency above 0.001 were also detected in blood, suggesting blood repertoires may reflect the thyroid immune response. Sample size was not predetermined statistically, and investigators were not blinded to group allocation. The 13-signature model separated ophthalmopathy from stable hyperthyroidism with around 90% sensitivity and less than 83% specificity in cross-validation, and 80%/75% in the test set. In validation, the model predicted ophthalmopathy progression with about 70% sensitivity and 72% to 80% specificity; 12 predicted patients were CT-confirmed with GO in a median of around 6.5 months.

The ophthalmopathy patients had moderately to severely active disease, with a Clinical Activity Score of 3 or higher, a NOSPECS grade of 4 or higher, and a disease duration of less than 3 months. Patients with other autoimmune diseases, uncontrolled infections, pregnancy or lactation were excluded from the study. Clinical symptoms, serum thyroxine, TRAb, thyroid ultrasound and orbital computed tomography formed the basis of the diagnosis. PBMCs were isolated from 10 ml of fresh peripheral blood by Ficoll-Paque density gradient centrifugation. Trizol reagent was used to extract the total RNA, and its quality was then checked on an Agilent 2100 Bioanalyzer. For repertoire sequencing, the TCR beta CDR3 regions were amplified from RNA transcripts. A first-round RT-PCR used HTBI primers with the Qiagen OneStep RT-PCR kit, followed by a second-round multiplex PCR, size selection and purification. The libraries underwent paired-end sequencing with 100 bp reads on an Illumina HiSeq2000. The original methods were these. SOAPnuke was used to process the reads, removing any read that contained adapters or uncalled bases, had a mean Phred below 15, or lacked an exact match to the constant primer or identifier. High-quality paired reads were merged with COPE v1.2.5. Clonotypes were defined as unique nucleotide sequences and were aligned to IMGT TRB V, D and J references using MiTCR v1.1. Analysis was restricted to V-J combinations with a frequency above 0.0001, which covered approximately 99% of repertoires. For each V-J combination, a TCR clonal expansion and chaos score was defined as F50 clonal expansion divided by the chaos observed in the TCRdist matrix. Features were reduced by Welch's t-statistics and random forest to some 13 V-J combinations, which fed a naive Bayes classifier. The Morisita-Horn index was used to measure how similar the thyroid and blood repertoires were. TCRdb reprocessed the public reads (quality trimming at Q25 with fastp, clone calling with MiXCR) and kept in-frame beta chains. Under each unique CDR3 protein, matching rows form one entry showing the most common genes and DNA. TCRdb, rather than the study authors, made the V and J calls. In all, the sample holds 150,000 to 200,000 distinct CDR3 sequences, and 39% of those were seen once. The ten most abundant clones make up 8% to 10% of the sample.

Based on the germline V gene, the CDR1 and CDR2 sequences are MDHEN and SYDVKM. V is trimmed back by 2 bases and J by 0 bases, and the junction contains 19 bases that no gene match accounts for. The CDR3, cysteine through phenylalanine, is 21 amino acids long. Only the CDR3 region is kept as DNA, spanning 63 bases read in frame from base 1. At least ten counts were recorded for this clonotype. There is no known antigen for this receptor. No base quality information exists; no much larger clone differs at one position. The sequence is built from TRBV28 and TRBJ1-1; 9 central nucleotides agree with TRBD1. The sequence was collected from a man younger than 40 with Graves' ophthalmopathy. Donor details come from another sample of the same person, matched by shared clones. Sequencing was carried out using peripheral blood. The DNA sequence follows: TGTGCCAGCAGTTTAGTGCTAGAAGGGAGACAGGGGGTCTTCATGAACACTGAAGCTTTCTTT. This sequence encodes CASSLVLEGRQGVFMNTEAFF.